Presented here are 17 T cell receptor beta chains from one specimen sequenced in a study of blood T cells in healthy people across ages. The authors ran a second PCR of about 7 to 12 cycles using a sample-barcoded 5' primer and a J-beta primer mix. TCRdb ran MiXCR on the 5' RACE reads and lists one entry per CDR3 protein. Of approximately 400,000 distinct CDR3 sequences in the sample, 52% were seen once. Sample: blood. All receptors come from a man in his 60s in good health.

The chain combines TRBV7-2 with TRBJ2-7, with D perhaps matching TRBD1 (5 bases). The CDR3 loop spans 14 amino acids. Trimming took off 5 bases at V and 6 bases at J, with 17 bases between the two ends. Germline CDR1 reads SGHTA; CDR2 reads FQGNSA. The CDR3 DNA reads TGTGCCAGCAGCCAAAGGGGCCGCGTCAGCGAGCAGTACTTC. Encoded protein: CASSQRGRVSEQYF.

Ten or more counts support this clonotype. Germline is not matched at one junction end, which may reflect a read error. This chain connects TRBV7-7 to TRBJ2-3; D assignment may be TRBD1 or TRBD2 (5 bases each). Germline V lookup: CDR1 SSHAT, CDR2 FNYEAQ (reference sequence). This CDR3 is built from 14 residues. The CDR3 coding sequence is TGTGCTAGCAGCCCGGGACCTAGCACAGATACGCAGTATTTT. This sequence encodes CASSPGPSTDTQYF.

V and J are TRBV28 and TRBJ2-7; 9 bases fit TRBD1. In germline, CDR1 is MDHEN, CDR2 SYDVKM. The CDR3 totals 16 residues. The ends lost 6 bases at V and 3 bases at J; junction bases unmatched: 12. CDR3 nucleotides: TGTGCCAGCAGATCCCCCCGGGGGGACAGGGTCTACGAGCAGTACTTC. Translating it yields CASRSPRGDRVYEQYF.

This clonotype was observed a few times. CDR3 in DNA: TGTGCCACCAGCAGAGCAGGGAACGATCAGTACTTC. It yields the protein CATSRAGNDQYF. The gene calls are TRBV15 and TRBJ2-4; a possible D gene is TRBD1 (5 bases). This CDR3 contains 12 residues. The V and J ends lost 1 base and 12 bases respectively, with 10 bases between them. Germline loops: CDR1 LNHNV, CDR2 YYDKDF (reference sequence).

The gene calls are TRBV7-2 and TRBJ1-6; 7 bases align to TRBD1. The junction had 10 bases not matched to a gene; V was cut back by 7 bases and J by 4 bases. CDR3 length: 16 residues. Germline V lookup: CDR1 SGHTA, CDR2 FQGNSA. DNA of the CDR3: TGTGCCAGCACCCCCTGGACAGGCCTGTATAATTCACCCCTCCACTTT. It codes for CASTPWTGLYNSPLHF.

This clonotype was detected only a few times. The rearrangement uses TRBV12-3 or TRBV12-4 and TRBJ2-3; D remains unclear. Trimming left V 5 bases short and J 4 bases short, with 10 bases between. The CDR3 runs to 13 residues. CDR3 protein: CASSRVIADTQYF. CDR3 coding DNA: TGTGCCAGCAGTAGGGTGATAGCAGATACGCAGTATTTT.

The rearrangement uses TRBV4-2 and TRBJ2-3; D unclear. Germline V gene data show CDR1 as LGHNA and CDR2 as YNFKEQ. The CDR3 is made up of 13 amino acids. Between the trimmed V and J ends, which lost 6 bases and 0 bases, there was a span of 7 bases. The CDR3 DNA is TGTGCCAGCAGACCCACAAGCACAGATACGCAGTATTTT. It encodes CASRPTSTDTQYF.

This clonotype was found a few times. The chain recombines TRBV20-1 with TRBJ1-4; D gene unclear. Germline lookup yields CDR1 DFQATT and CDR2 SNEGSKA (reference sequence). Trimming shortened V by 4 bases and J by 0 bases, and 6 bases separated the two germline ends. The CDR3 has 13 residues. CDR3 amino acids: CSANSATNEKLFF. CDR3 sequence (DNA): TGCAGTGCTAATTCCGCAACTAATGAAAAACTGTTTTTT.

This clonotype was seen more than once but under ten times. This chain uses TRBV7-9 with TRBJ2-3, with TRBD2 matching over 14 bases. After removal of 5 bases from V and 4 bases from J, the junction contained 5 bases not matched to a gene. Germline assignment: CDR1 SEHNR and CDR2 FQNEAQ (reference sequence). The CDR3 contains 16 residues. The CDR3: CASSPPGLAGADTQYF. CDR3 bases: TGTGCCAGCAGCCCCCCGGGACTAGCGGGAGCAGATACGCAGTATTTT.

The sample holds a few counts of this clonotype. This chain connects TRBV6-5 to TRBJ2-4; 13 nucleotides align to TRBD2. J lost 12 bases, V lost 6 bases, and 8 bases had no gene match. This CDR3 has 14 amino acids. Germline V lookup: CDR1 MNHEY, CDR2 SVGAGI. This chain's CDR3 is CASRSGTSGISQYF. CDR3 in DNA: TGTGCCAGCAGGTCCGGGACTAGCGGGATTTCTCAGTACTTC.

This chain uses TRBV11-2 with TRBJ1-4; D not resolved. The CDR3 is 13 residues long. V was cut by 5 bases and J by 8 bases, with 12 bases left in between. The germline CDR1 and CDR2 sequences are SGHAT and FQNNGV. For the CDR3, the DNA is TGTGCCAGCAGCCGAGGCCCGACAGAAAAACTGTTTTTT. Residues: CASSRGPTEKLFF.

V and J are TRBV6-5 and TRBJ2-6, with 9 nucleotides matching TRBD1. CDR3 length: 18 amino acids. CDR1 and CDR2 (germline): MNHEY, SVGAGI. The V and J ends lost 2 bases and 0 bases, in that order; junction bases with no gene match: 5. For the CDR3, the DNA is TGTGCCAGCAGTTACCGCGGACAGGGGAGCTCTGGGGCCAACGTCCTGACTTTC. This gives the protein CASSYRGQGSSGANVLTF.

This chain uses TRBV14 with TRBJ2-7; 9 positions agree with TRBD2. The CDR3 is made up of 17 amino acids. V lost 1 base to trimming and J lost 4 bases; unmatched junction nucleotides: 11. The germline V gene encodes CDR1 SGHDN and CDR2 FVKESK. The DNA for the CDR3 is TGTGCCAGCAGCCAAGGGATGCGGGAGGGCGTTAAATACGAGCAGTACTTC. This encodes CASSQGMREGVKYEQYF. Complete variable domain (other parts from reference TRBV14 and TRBJ2-7): EAGVTQFPSHSVIEKGQTVTLRCDPISGHDNLYWYRRVMGKEIKFLLHFVKESKQDESGMPNNRFLAERTGGTYSTLKVQPAELEDSGVYFCASSQGMREGVKYEQYFGPGTRLTVT.

The chain has TRBV12-3 or TRBV12-4 and TRBJ2-5; D is possibly TRBD2 (6 bases). The length of the CDR3 is 15 residues. V gave up 5 bases and J gave up 2 bases, with 15 bases separating them. CDR3 protein: CASSKRGTPQETQYF. CDR3 in DNA: TGTGCCAGCAGTAAACGCGGGACTCCACAAGAGACCCAGTACTTC.

The chain recombines TRBV20-1 with TRBJ2-6, with 11 bases that match TRBD2. Germline V gene sequence: CDR1 DFQATT, CDR2 SNEGSKA (reference sequence). CDR3 length: 17 amino acids. V lost 2 bases, J lost 2 bases, and 5 bases stayed unmatched. The CDR3: CSARPGLADPGANVLTF. In nucleotides, the CDR3 is TGCAGTGCTAGACCGGGACTAGCGGACCCTGGGGCCAACGTCCTGACTTTC.

This clonotype was found once. The chain couples TRBV6-1 to TRBJ2-3, with TRBD1 matching 9 bases. This CDR3 region has 16 residues. Per germline, CDR1 MNHNS and CDR2 SASEGT. With 4 bases clipped from V and 5 bases from J, the junction kept 10 bases outside the gene matches. Here the CDR3 reads CASSANRGRLVDTQYF. DNA of the CDR3: TGTGCCAGCAGTGCGAACAGGGGGCGGCTAGTAGATACGCAGTATTTT.

This clonotype was seen more than once but under ten times. CDR3 region: CSARDPLAGGAETQYF. The DNA for the CDR3 is TGCAGTGCTAGAGATCCGCTAGCGGGGGGGGCAGAGACCCAGTACTTC. The V and J genes are TRBV20-1 and TRBJ2-4, with 12 bases matching TRBD2. The DNA end favors TRBJ2-5, so the J call may be wrong. CDR1 is DFQATT and CDR2 is SNEGSKA in the germline V gene (reference sequence). The CDR3 consists of 16 residues.